Listed below are T cell receptor beta chains from one sample, sequenced in a study of control samples from healthy donors and cancer patients. Method: immunoSEQ multiplex PCR; TCRdb's copy keeps in-frame clones and lacks some. The profile shows tens of thousands of clones, about 93% of them singletons. The sequencing input was blood. These receptors were obtained from a man in his thirties or forties in good health. Each CDR3 is given with its conserved first and last residue. Fields, in order: CDR3 protein, CDR3 DNA, clone size, V gene, D gene, J gene. D genes are given only for firm matches. Clone size is shown for a subset of rows, as once, few, many or a class of expanded clone.

CATSRDGQGWRTDTQYF TGTGCCACCAGCAGAGACGGACAGGGGTGGCGCACAGATACGCAGTATTTT . TRBV15 TRBD1 TRBJ2-3
CATSDPDRVYEQYF TGTGCCACCAGTGATCCCGACAGGGTCTACGAGCAGTACTTC . TRBV24-1 TRBD1 TRBJ2-7
CAWSTGFNSPLHF TGTGCCTGGAGCACAGGGTTTAATTCACCCCTCCACTTT . TRBV30 . TRBJ1-6
CAWSITRTMGYTF TGTGCCTGGAGTATAACTCGGACAATGGGCTACACCTTC . TRBV30 . TRBJ1-2
CAWSAGVWGYTF TGTGCCTGGAGTGCAGGGGTATGGGGCTACACCTTC . TRBV30 . TRBJ1-2
CASSYQRLGGRWNEQFF TGTGCCAGTAGTTACCAGCGGCTGGGGGGCCGTTGGAATGAGCAGTTCTTC . TRBV19 . TRBJ2-1
CASSPKLAGGPLYTQYF TGTGCCAGCAGTCCGAAATTAGCGGGGGGACCCCTTTATACGCAGTATTTT . TRBV27 TRBD2 TRBJ2-3
CASSRDQPQHF TGTGCCAGCAGTCGTGACCAGCCCCAGCATTTT . TRBV6-6 . TRBJ1-5
CASSLSGGGTEAFF TGTGCCAGCAGCTTATCTGGGGGAGGGACTGAAGCTTTCTTT . TRBV7-8 . TRBJ1-1
CASRGTVRFTGELFF TGTGCCAGCAGAGGGACAGTGCGGTTCACCGGGGAGCTGTTTTTT . TRBV2 TRBD1 TRBJ2-2
CASSGLKGLSNTEAFF TGTGCCAGCAGTGGACTAAAGGGGTTGTCGAACACTGAAGCTTTCTTT few TRBV25-1 . TRBJ1-1
CASRLQGQATNQPQHF TGTGCCAGCAGGCTCCAAGGACAGGCAACAAATCAGCCCCAGCATTTT . TRBV6-7 TRBD1 TRBJ1-5
CASRIDPNEKLFF TGCGCCAGCAGGATTGATCCAAATGAAAAACTGTTTTTT . TRBV5-1 . TRBJ1-4
CASSQDRALQYF TGTGCCAGCAGTCAAGACAGGGCCCTTCAGTACTTC . TRBV6-2/TRBV6-3 TRBD1 TRBJ2-7
CASSIGGQPQHF TGTGCCAGTAGTATCGGGGGTCAGCCCCAGCATTTT . TRBV19 . TRBJ1-5
CASSQDRNTEAFF TGTGCCAGCAGCCAAGACAGGAACACTGAAGCTTTCTTT . TRBV4-2 . TRBJ1-1
CASSLEGAGDYEQYF TGTGCCAGCAGCTTAGAAGGAGCAGGGGACTACGAGCAGTACTTC . TRBV7-9 . TRBJ2-7
CASSSTFDRSPRGYTF TGTGCCAGCAGTTCGACATTCGACAGGTCCCCGCGGGGCTACACCTTC few TRBV27 . TRBJ1-2
CASSEDGNLSYEQYF TGTGCCAGCAGTGAAGACGGCAATCTCTCCTACGAGCAGTACTTC . TRBV6-1 . TRBJ2-7
CASSYPGGSYNEQFF TGTGCCAGCAGCTACCCAGGGGGCTCCTACAATGAGCAGTTCTTC . TRBV7-2 TRBD1 TRBJ2-1